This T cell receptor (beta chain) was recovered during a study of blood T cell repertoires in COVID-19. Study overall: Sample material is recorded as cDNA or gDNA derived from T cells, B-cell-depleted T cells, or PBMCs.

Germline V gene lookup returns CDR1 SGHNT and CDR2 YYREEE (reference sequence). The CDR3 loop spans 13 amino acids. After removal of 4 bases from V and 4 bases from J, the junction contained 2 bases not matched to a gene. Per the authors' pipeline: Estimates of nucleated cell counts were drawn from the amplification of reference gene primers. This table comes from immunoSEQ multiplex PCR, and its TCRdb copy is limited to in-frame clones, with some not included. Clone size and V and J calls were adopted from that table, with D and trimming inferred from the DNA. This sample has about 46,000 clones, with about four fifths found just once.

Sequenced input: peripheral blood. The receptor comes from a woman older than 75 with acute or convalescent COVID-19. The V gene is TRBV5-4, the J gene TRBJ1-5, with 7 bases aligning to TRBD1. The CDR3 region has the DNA TGTGCCAGCAGCAGGGGACAGAATCAGCCCCAGCATTTT. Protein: CASSRGQNQPQHF.